This note documents a single T cell receptor beta chain sequence. The antigen is not known. This CDR3 region has 13 residues. V shed 5 bases and J 7 bases; nucleotides not matched to a gene: 5. The germline V gene has CDR1 MNHEY and CDR2 SVGAGI. The data were obtained in a study of hypomethylating agent response in myelodysplastic syndrome. Study-level information: Patients with myelodysplastic syndrome were some 10 male and 2 female. A diploid cytogenetic profile was most common; mean age around 70 +/- 6 years. Whole-study findings and limits: Responders gained more novel clonotypes; non-responders had more contracted clonotypes after treatment.

Method: immunoSEQ multiplex PCR; TCRdb's copy keeps in-frame clones and lacks some. The profile shows approximately 2,200 clones, approximately 81% of them singletons. This sequence was found in a human donor with myelodysplastic syndrome. This chain joins TRBV6-5 and TRBJ2-1, with 7 nucleotides matching TRBD1. The sample in question was bone marrow, obtained before or after starting hypomethylating agent treatment for myelodysplastic syndrome (not recorded which). CDR3 region: CASSNTQGNEQFF. CDR3 nucleotide sequence: TGTGCCAGCAGTAATACACAGGGGAATGAGCAGTTCTTC.